This passage covers 21 T cell receptor beta chains from one sample sequenced in a study of graft-versus-host responses after intestinal transplantation. No antigen is known for these receptors. Only in-frame clones appear in the TCRdb table, and some are missing; sequencing was by immunoSEQ multiplex PCR. Altogether about 120,000 clones are present, roughly 95% being singletons, with the ten largest covering 3% to 4%. Material: unstimulated CD8+ T cells sorted from spleen or lymph node cells, obtained before intestinal transplant. The source is a human donor who received an intestinal transplant.

This clone has more than one count but fewer than ten. The chain has TRBV28 and TRBJ1-5, with 7 bases aligning to TRBD1. Germline-derived CDR1 and CDR2 are MDHEN and SYDVKM. CDR3 length: 15 amino acids. V shed 4 bases and J 5 bases; nucleotides not matched to a gene: 8. For the CDR3, the DNA is TGTGCCAGCAGTTCCTCAGGGGGGGGGCATCAGCCCCAGCATTTT. Translating gives CASSSSGGGHQPQHF.

The V call is TRBV18, the J call TRBJ2-3; D gene ambiguous. Germline CDR1 KGHSH, CDR2 LQKENI. This CDR3 has 14 residues. The V and J ends lost 1 base and 1 base respectively, with 6 bases between them. DNA for the CDR3: TGTGCCAGCTCACCACGCCAGGGCACAGATACGCAGTATTTT. It translates to CASSPRQGTDTQYF.

This clone was recorded once. The chain couples TRBV4-2 to TRBJ2-1; TRBD2 matches 8 bases. J gave up 5 bases and V 1 base, and 7 bases lay outside the gene matches. CDR1 LGHNA and CDR2 YNFKEQ come from the germline V gene. CDR3 length: 16 amino acids. CDR3 in amino acids: CASSQAGTRPDNEQFF. The CDR3 DNA reads TGTGCCAGCAGCCAAGCCGGGACTAGGCCCGACAATGAGCAGTTCTTC.

The V call is TRBV5-1, the J call TRBJ2-7, with 9 nucleotides matching TRBD2. The length of the CDR3 is 14 residues. V dropped 0 bases and J dropped 5; count of bases not matched to a gene: 3. In germline, CDR1 is SGHRS, CDR2 YFSETQ. The CDR3 sequence is CASSLAVAGDEQYF. In DNA, the CDR3 is TGCGCCAGCAGCTTGGCGGTAGCGGGAGACGAGCAGTACTTC.

This CDR3 is CASRGGLYTGELFF. Written as DNA, the CDR3 is TGCGCCAGCAGGGGGGGACTATACACCGGGGAGCTGTTTTTT. The chain uses TRBV4-3 and TRBJ2-2; TRBD2 agrees at 7 bases. The CDR3 contains 14 residues. The V segment lost 6 bases and the J segment 3 bases; nucleotides outside the gene matches: 4. The germline V gene encodes CDR1 LGHNA and CDR2 YSLEER.

The V call is TRBV5-1, the J call TRBJ2-7; 8 bases fit TRBD1. CDR1 is SGHRS and CDR2 is YFSETQ in the germline V gene. V lost 3 bases, J lost 1 base, and 9 bases stayed unmatched. The CDR3 length is 16 residues. CDR3: CASSWIQGAGSYEQYF. The CDR3 DNA reads as TGCGCCAGCAGCTGGATCCAGGGGGCTGGTTCCTACGAGCAGTACTTC.

This chain joins TRBV19 and TRBJ2-1, with 11 bases lining up with TRBD2. CDR1 LNHDA and CDR2 SQIVND come from the germline V gene (reference sequence). There are 15 residues in the CDR3. Unmatched junction bases numbered 6, after V lost 7 bases and J lost 4 bases. The CDR3 sequence: CASNPSGRYYNEQFF. The CDR3 DNA sequence: TGTGCCAGTAATCCTAGCGGGAGGTATTACAATGAGCAGTTCTTC.

This clone was seen a single time. The CDR3 reads CASSVGGGGTEAFF. CDR3 in DNA: TGTGCCAGCAGCGTAGGAGGGGGAGGCACTGAAGCTTTCTTT. This rearrangement joins TRBV9 to TRBJ1-1; D might be TRBD1 (6 bases). The CDR3 contains 14 residues. Deletions cut 0 bases from V and 4 bases from J, with 10 bases between. CDR1 SGDLS and CDR2 YYNGEE come from the germline V gene.

This chain joins TRBV28 and TRBJ1-1; D unclear. Trimming shortened V by 4 bases and J by 5 bases, and 11 bases separated the two germline ends. In germline, CDR1 is MDHEN, CDR2 SYDVKM. The CDR3 runs to 13 residues. CDR3 amino acids: CASSSPRGTEAFF. In DNA, the CDR3 is TGTGCCAGCAGTTCCCCTCGAGGAACTGAAGCTTTCTTT.

The rearrangement links TRBV13 to TRBJ2-3; D might be TRBD1 or TRBD2, each matching 5 bases. Per the germline V gene, CDR1 is PRHDT and CDR2 is FYEKMQ (reference sequence). V shed 4 bases and J shed 2 bases, with 13 bases lying between them. The length of the CDR3 is 15 residues. The CDR3 DNA sequence: TGTGCCAGCAGCTCGGGACCACCTATCACAGATACGCAGTATTTT. Protein sequence: CASSSGPPITDTQYF.

This clone was seen just once. The CDR3 sequence: CASSLDTQPLSTIYF. The CDR3 DNA is TGTGCCAGCAGCTTGGATACCCAGCCCCTTAGCACCATATATTTT. The V gene is TRBV7-2, the J gene TRBJ1-3; D call uncertain. Germline V gene lookup returns CDR1 SGHTA and CDR2 FQGNSA. Trimming removed 3 bases at V and 9 bases at J, with 18 bases between. The CDR3 covers 15 residues.

The V call is TRBV11-2, the J call TRBJ2-1; 7 bases line up with TRBD2. The length of the CDR3 is 16 residues. Germline CDR1 is SGHAT and CDR2 is FQNNGV. V was clipped by 2 bases and J by 2 bases; unmatched bases: 6. The CDR3, as DNA: TGTGCCAGCAGCTTATTAACGCTAGCGGCCTACAATGAGCAGTTCTTC. Translated, it gives CASSLLTLAAYNEQFF.

The gene calls are TRBV7-6 and TRBJ2-6, with D unresolved. The V gene's germline CDR1 is SGHVS and CDR2 FNYEAQ. The CDR3 has 15 amino acids. V was pared by 4 bases and J by 3 bases, with 10 bases between. The CDR3 region is CASSSVVYGANVLTF. The CDR3 coding sequence is TGTGCCAGCAGCTCAGTAGTGTATGGGGCCAACGTCCTGACTTTC.

The chain joins TRBV28 to TRBJ2-4; 12 nucleotides match TRBD2. The germline V gene encodes CDR1 MDHEN and CDR2 SYDVKM. The J segment lost 7 bases and the V segment lost 5 bases, leaving 12 bases of the junction unmatched. The CDR3 covers 17 residues. The CDR3 sequence: CASSPPTSGSFTNIQYF. CDR3 nucleotide sequence: TGTGCCAGCAGTCCTCCGACTAGCGGGAGTTTTACGAACATTCAGTACTTC.

This sequence joins TRBV7-2 and TRBJ1-2, with a possible D match to TRBD1 (5 bases). CDR1 SGHTA and CDR2 FQGNSA come from the germline V gene. Trimming removed 1 base at V and 8 bases at J, with 14 bases between. The length of the CDR3 is 14 residues. The CDR3 DNA reads as TGTGCCAGCAGCTTAGTACCCTACAGGTGCGGCTACACCTTC. This encodes CASSLVPYRCGYTF.

The chain links TRBV5-1 to TRBJ1-1, with D perhaps TRBD1 (5 bases). Germline CDR1 and CDR2: SGHRS and YFSETQ. The CDR3 has 14 amino acids. With 1 base removed from V and 5 bases from J, the gap between germline ends came to 12 bases. The CDR3 region is CASSLTGVGTEAFF. Here the CDR3 DNA reads TGCGCCAGCAGCTTGACAGGAGTGGGGACTGAAGCTTTCTTT.

A single count supports this clone. The chain uses TRBV28 and TRBJ2-1; TRBD1 matches at 8 bases. The CDR3 has 17 residues. The trim removed 3 bases at V and 3 bases at J, leaving 10 bases unmatched. Germline lookup yields CDR1 MDHEN and CDR2 SYDVKM. The CDR3: CASSLSGGERIYNEQFF. Here the CDR3 DNA reads TGTGCCAGCAGTTTGTCAGGGGGCGAACGCATCTACAATGAGCAGTTCTTC.

Details on this clone: A far larger clone is one nucleotide away, so this likely arose from a read error. The same CDR3 is also encoded by other DNA sequences in this sample. The chain is built from TRBV5-1 and TRBJ1-1; perhaps TRBD1 as D (5 bases). V shed 1 base and J shed 4 bases, with 5 bases lying between them. The CDR3 is 12 residues long. The germline CDR1 and CDR2 sequences are SGHRS and YFSETQ. CDR3 sequence reads: CASSLRGTEAFF. CDR3 bases: TGCGCCAGCAGCTTGAGGGGCACTGAAGCTTTCTTT.

The chain uses TRBV7-8 and TRBJ2-1, with 7 nucleotides matching TRBD1. This CDR3 spans 14 amino acids. Losses at the gene ends were 4 bases for V and 3 bases for J; bases not matched to a gene: 3. CDR1 is SGHVS and CDR2 is FQNEAQ in the germline V gene. This CDR3 reads CASSYGTVYNEQFF. The DNA of the CDR3 is TGTGCCAGCAGCTACGGGACAGTCTACAATGAGCAGTTCTTC.

The chain couples TRBV2 to TRBJ2-3; D is uncertain. There are 15 residues in the CDR3. Trimming took 7 bases from V and 0 from J, leaving 14 bases between them. Germline V CDR1 and CDR2: SNHLY, FYNNEI. The CDR3 region has the DNA TGTGCCAGCAAACCATTCGGCCAAAGCACAGATACGCAGTATTTT. Residues: CASKPFGQSTDTQYF. Drawing the rest from reference TRBV2 and TRBJ2-3, the complete variable domain is EPEVTQTPSHQVTQMGQEVILRCVPISNHLYFYWYRQILGQKVEFLVSFYNNEISEKSEIFDDQFSVERPDGSNFTLKIRSTKLEDSAMYFCASKPFGQSTDTQYFGPGTRLTVL.

Written as DNA, the CDR3 is TGTGCCAGCAGTTTATGGGGGTCAGGCAATGAGCAGTTCTTC. As protein: CASSLWGSGNEQFF. The V call is TRBV27, the J call TRBJ2-1, with D possibly being TRBD1 or TRBD2 (5 bases each). V was shortened by 1 base and J by 6 bases, with 10 bases between the two germline ends. The CDR3 covers 14 residues. CDR1 MNHEY and CDR2 SMNVEV come from the germline V gene (reference sequence).